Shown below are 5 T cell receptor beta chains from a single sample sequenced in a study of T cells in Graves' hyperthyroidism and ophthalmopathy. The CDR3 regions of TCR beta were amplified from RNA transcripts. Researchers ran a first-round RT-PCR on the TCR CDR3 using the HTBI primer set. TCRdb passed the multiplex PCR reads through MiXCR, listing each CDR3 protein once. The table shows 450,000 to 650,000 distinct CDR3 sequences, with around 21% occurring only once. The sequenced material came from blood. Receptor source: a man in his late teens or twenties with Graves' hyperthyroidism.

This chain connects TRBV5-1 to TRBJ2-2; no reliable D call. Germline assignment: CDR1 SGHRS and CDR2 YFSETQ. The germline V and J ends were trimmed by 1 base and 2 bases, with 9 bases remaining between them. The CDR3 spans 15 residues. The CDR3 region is CASSLKSANTGELFF. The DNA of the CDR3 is TGCGCCAGCAGCTTGAAGTCTGCTAACACCGGGGAGCTGTTTTTT.

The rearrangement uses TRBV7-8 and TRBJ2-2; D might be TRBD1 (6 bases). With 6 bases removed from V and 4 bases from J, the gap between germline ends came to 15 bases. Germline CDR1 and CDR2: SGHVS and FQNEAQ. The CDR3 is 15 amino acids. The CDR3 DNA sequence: TGTGCCAGCAGGACCTACAGGGTTGGCACCGGGGAGCTGTTTTTT. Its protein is CASRTYRVGTGELFF.

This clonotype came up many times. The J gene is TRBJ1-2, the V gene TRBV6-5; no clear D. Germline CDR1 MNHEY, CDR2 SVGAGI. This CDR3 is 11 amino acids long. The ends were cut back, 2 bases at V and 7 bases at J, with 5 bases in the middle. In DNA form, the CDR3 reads TGTGCCAGCAGTTACGAGGTTGGCTACACCTTC. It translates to CASSYEVGYTF.

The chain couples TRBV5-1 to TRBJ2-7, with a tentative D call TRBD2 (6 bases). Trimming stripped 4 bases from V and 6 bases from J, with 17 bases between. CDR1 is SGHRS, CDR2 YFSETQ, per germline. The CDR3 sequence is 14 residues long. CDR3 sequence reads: CASSRAGSTGEQYF. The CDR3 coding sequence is TGCGCCAGCAGCCGGGCGGGATCTACCGGCGAGCAGTACTTC.

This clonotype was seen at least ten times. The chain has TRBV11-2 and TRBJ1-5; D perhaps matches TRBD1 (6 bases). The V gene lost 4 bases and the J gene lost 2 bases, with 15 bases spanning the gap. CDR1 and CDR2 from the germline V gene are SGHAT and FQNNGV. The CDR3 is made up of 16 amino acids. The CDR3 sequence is CASSSVRGRRNQPQHF. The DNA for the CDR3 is TGTGCCAGCAGCTCGGTCAGGGGACGCCGCAATCAGCCCCAGCATTTT.